This T cell receptor beta chain was sequenced in a study of blood T cell repertoires in COVID-19. Study-wide context: T cells, B-cell-depleted T cells, or PBMCs provided the cDNA or gDNA that served as material.

This clone was detected a few times. Authors' analysis steps: Reference gene primer amplification gave nucleated cell count estimates. Repertoires were generated with immunoSEQ multiplex PCR, while TCRdb's copy carries only in-frame clones and drops some. V and J calls and clone size are given by that table; D and trimming were obtained from the DNA. The sample has about 18,000 clones; more than 75% are singletons. The CDR3 runs to 15 residues. The V gene's germline CDR1 is SGHRS and CDR2 YFSETQ. Trimming cost V 3 bases and J 3 bases; bases outside gene matches: 7. This clonotype was sampled from a human donor in a cohort sampled during active COVID-19. The specimen was peripheral blood. The chain couples TRBV5-1 to TRBJ1-2, with TRBD1 identical over 8 bases. The CDR3 reads CASSSLTGEDYGYTF. The DNA for the CDR3 is TGCGCCAGCAGCTCCCTGACAGGGGAGGACTATGGCTACACCTTC. Filled out from reference TRBV5-1 and TRBJ1-2, the complete variable domain reads KAGVTQTPRYLIKTRGQQVTLSCSPISGHRSVSWYQQTPGQGLQFLFEYFSETQRNKGNFPGRFSGRQFSNSRSEMNVSTLELGDSALYLCASSSLTGEDYGYTFGSGTRLTVV.